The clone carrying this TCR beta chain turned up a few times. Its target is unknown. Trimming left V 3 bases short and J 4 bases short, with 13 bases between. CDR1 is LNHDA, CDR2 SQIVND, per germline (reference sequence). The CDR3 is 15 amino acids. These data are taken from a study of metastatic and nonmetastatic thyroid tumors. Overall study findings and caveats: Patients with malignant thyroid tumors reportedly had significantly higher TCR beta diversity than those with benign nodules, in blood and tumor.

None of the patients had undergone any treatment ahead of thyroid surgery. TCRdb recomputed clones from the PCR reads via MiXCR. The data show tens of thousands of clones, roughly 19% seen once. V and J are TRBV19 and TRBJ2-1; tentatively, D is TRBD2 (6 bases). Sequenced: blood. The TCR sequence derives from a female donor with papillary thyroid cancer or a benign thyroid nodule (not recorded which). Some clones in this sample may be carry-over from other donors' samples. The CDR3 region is CASSINRELYNEQFF. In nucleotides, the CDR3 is TGTGCCAGTAGTATCAACCGGGAGCTATACAATGAGCAGTTCTTC.